The sequence of this TCR beta chain was determined in a study of cytotoxic CD8 clonotypes in ibrutinib-treated CLL (dated by TCRdb to about 2021). For context, the study as a whole: The cohort included about 15 treatment-naive and roughly ten relapsed/refractory patients; roughly 17 were IGHV unmutated. Responses were partial in around 25 patients and complete in 2; after median approximately 69 months follow-up, about 14 stayed in remission and roughly twelve progressed. Samples at response were collected after a median of 12 months of treatment, with a range of roughly 6 to 40 months. Samples averaged roughly 280,000 productive templates and 90,000 to 95,000 productive rearrangements. Of the 90 or so participants in the trial, approximately 26 had longitudinal samples available. Cryopreserved peripheral blood mononuclear cells were obtained prior to treatment, at the time of response, and at either disease progression or sustained remission. Every remission and progressive disease sample was obtained while ibrutinib was still being received by the patients.

What the authors observed across the whole study: Baseline clonality was found to be higher than that of age-matched healthy donors and was strongly correlated with circulating CD8+ T-cell counts. Public clonotypes were rare and either shrank or stayed stable during treatment, and the rise in clonality at ibrutinib response reflected expansion of private clonotypes. Clonality rose at ibrutinib response, remained stable during sustained remission, and dropped back toward baseline at progression. Lymph node repertoires were not examined, and the timing of sampling was not matched between patients in sustained remission and those whose disease progressed.

The meaning of the sample's time point label: approximately 2 years on ibrutinib. Roughly 2 micrograms of genomic DNA were extracted from cryopreserved PBMCs for TCR beta library preparation. High-throughput TCR beta sequencing was performed on longitudinal blood samples from CLL patients receiving ibrutinib monotherapy. Patients were enrolled in a phase 2 open-label single-center ibrutinib monotherapy trial. Note on this clone: Its cognate antigen has yet to be identified. Per-nucleotide qualities are absent, and no much larger clonotype sits a single base away.

On a MiSeq, deep resolution sequencing aimed for a depth between 1 in 1 million and 1 in 200,000 T cells, with each clonotype covered approximately 9.2x on average. The immunoSEQ hsTCRB Kit was used to generate the TCR beta libraries. The authors' pipeline ran thus. Data were analyzed with ImmunoSEQ Data Assistant and ImmunoSEQ Analyzer, with V, D and J genes assigned per IMGT definitions. Clonality, with values ranging from 0 to 1, was calculated as one minus the normalized Shannon entropy of productive rearrangement frequencies. Only overrepresented clonotypes making up at least 0.05% of each patient's repertoire were included in the public clonotype analysis. Thirteen repertoires from age-matched healthy donors, obtained from immuneACCESS, served as clonality controls. TCRdb obtained this table from immuneACCESS and retained in-frame rearrangements with V and J assigned. These tables miss some clones; where compared with another copy, unresolved V genes account for less than half of the shortfall, and the remainder is unexplained. V and J calls and clone size come straight from that table; D and trimming were deduced from the DNA. Within this sample are some 76,000 clones, with 70% to 90% of them counted one time only. About 39% of the sample is in the top ten clones.

Inclusive of the bounding cysteine and phenylalanine, the CDR3 is 15 residues long. Only the CDR3 region is kept as DNA, spanning 45 bases read in frame from base 1. Trimming removed 3 bases from V and 2 bases from J, leaving 13 bases between the germline ends. The germline V gene specifies MNHNS as CDR1 and SASEGT as CDR2. This material consisted of PBMCs, taken after 24 months of ibrutinib treatment. The TCR was taken from a human donor with chronic lymphocytic leukemia. The chain is encoded by TRBV6-1 joined to TRBJ1-2; the D gene is not confidently resolved. The nucleotide sequence is TGTGCCAGCAGTGATGCAGTAATACGAAACTATGGCTACACCTTC. It translates to CASSDAVIRNYGYTF.